One sample yielded the 25 T cell receptor beta chains listed below, sequenced in a study of OX40 agonist ivuxolimab in advanced cancers. Clones were sequenced by immunoSEQ multiplex PCR, and TCRdb holds only the in-frame ones, with some missing. The repertoire holds 20,000 to 25,000 clones, with roughly 80% as singletons. The starting material was CD4+ or CD8+ T cells sorted from blood, obtained in a trial of the OX40 agonist ivuxolimab. The receptors were sampled from an adult with an advanced solid tumor such as melanoma, head and neck, liver or kidney cancer.

This rearrangement joins TRBV28 to TRBJ1-5, with TRBD1 matching 8 bases. The CDR3 has 19 residues. The V segment lost 6 bases and the J segment 0 bases; nucleotides outside the gene matches: 16. Germline assignment: CDR1 MDHEN and CDR2 SYDVKM. The CDR3 region is CASSTFQGARHISNQPQHF. In nucleotides, the CDR3 is TGTGCCAGCAGCACCTTCCAGGGGGCTCGGCATATTAGCAATCAGCCCCAGCATTTT. The full variable domain, with the rest looked up from reference TRBV28 and TRBJ1-5, is DVKVTQSSRYLVKRTGEKVFLECVQDMDHENMFWYRQDPGLGLRLIYFSYDVKMKEKGDIPEGYSVSREKKERFSLILESASTNQTSMYLCASSTFQGARHISNQPQHFGDGTRLSIL.

The chain links TRBV9 to TRBJ2-3, with 8 bases matching TRBD2. This CDR3 comprises 16 residues. J gave up 5 bases and V 0 bases, and 8 bases lay outside the gene matches. Germline V gene lookup returns CDR1 SGDLS and CDR2 YYNGEE. This chain's CDR3 is CASSVGPGLGGDTQYF. Here the CDR3 DNA reads TGTGCCAGCAGCGTAGGCCCGGGACTAGGTGGAGATACGCAGTATTTT. Drawing the rest from reference TRBV9 and TRBJ2-3, the complete variable domain is DSGVTQTPKHLITATGQRVTLRCSPRSGDLSVYWYQQSLDQGLQFLIQYYNGEERAKGNILERFSAQQFPDLHSELNLSSLELGDSALYFCASSVGPGLGGDTQYFGPGTRLTVL.

The chain recombines TRBV27 with TRBJ1-5; TRBD1 is a possible D gene (6 bases). CDR3 length: 14 residues. V was cut by 5 bases and J by 4 bases, with 12 bases left in between. Germline CDR1 is MNHEY and CDR2 is SMNVEV (reference sequence). The CDR3 spells CASSQQGGNQPQHF. The CDR3 nucleotides read TGTGCCAGCAGTCAACAGGGAGGGAATCAGCCCCAGCATTTT.

This clone was observed a single time. The J gene is TRBJ1-5, the V gene TRBV27, with 7 bases matching TRBD1. CDR3 length equals 15 residues. Per the germline V gene, CDR1 is MNHEY and CDR2 is SMNVEV (reference sequence). Unmatched junction bases numbered 6, after V lost 7 bases and J lost 0 bases. This CDR3 reads CASNPGTASNQPQHF. CDR3 DNA: TGTGCCAGCAACCCAGGGACAGCTAGCAATCAGCCCCAGCATTTT.

The chain links TRBV10-3 to TRBJ2-7, with 7 bases aligning to TRBD1. V lost 10 bases and J lost 3; bases outside the gene matches: 15. The CDR3 totals 15 residues. Germline V gene data show CDR1 as ENHRY and CDR2 as SYGVKD. DNA for the CDR3: TGTGCCACCCAACCTTGGACAGGAGACCACTACGAGCAGTACTTC. It codes for CATQPWTGDHYEQYF.

The chain recombines TRBV7-2 with TRBJ1-1; TRBD1 might be the D (5 bases). CDR1 and CDR2 from the germline V gene are SGHTA and FQGNSA. V dropped 6 bases and J dropped 4 bases, with 21 bases sitting between them. The CDR3 is 16 residues long. The CDR3, as DNA: TGTGCCAGCAGGGGGTGGGGGGACCTTCTGGTCACTGAAGCTTTCTTT. This translates into CASRGWGDLLVTEAFF.

The chain couples TRBV30 to TRBJ2-1, with 8 bases aligning to TRBD1. V trimming: 4 bases; J trimming: 6 bases; junction bases outside the gene matches: 8. The length of the CDR3 is 14 residues. CDR1 is GTSNPN, CDR2 SVGIG, per germline (reference sequence). CDR3 coding DNA: TGTGCCTGGAAAAGGGCAGGGGGCCGCAATGAGCAGTTCTTC. It encodes CAWKRAGGRNEQFF.

This clone has just a few counts. The chain joins TRBV30 to TRBJ1-1; TRBD1 is a possible D gene (6 bases). The CDR3 runs to 12 residues. Trimming removed 4 bases from V and 3 bases from J, with 9 bases in between. CDR1 is GTSNPN and CDR2 is SVGIG in the germline V gene (reference sequence). The CDR3 coding sequence is TGTGCCTGGACCCACAGGGACACTGAAGCTTTCTTT. Translated: CAWTHRDTEAFF.

The table lists this clone with a count of one. The V call is TRBV11-3, the J call TRBJ2-1, with 7 bases fitting TRBD2. The CDR3 runs to 13 residues. Per the germline V gene, CDR1 is SGHNT and CDR2 is YENEEA. Trimming took 10 bases from V and 6 from J; bases not matched to a gene: 9. The CDR3 region is CATRTRSLNEQFF. CDR3 DNA: TGTGCCACCCGGACTAGATCTCTCAATGAGCAGTTCTTC.

The chain links TRBV18 to TRBJ1-5, with 9 bases identical to TRBD1. The germline V gene has CDR1 KGHSH and CDR2 LQKENI. The CDR3 extends over 15 amino acids. The V gene end was trimmed by 5 bases and the J gene end by 2 bases; junction bases not matched to a gene: 4. As DNA, the CDR3 is TGTGCCAGCTCAGTACAGGGGGCCGGCAATCAGCCCCAGCATTTT. Residues: CASSVQGAGNQPQHF.

V gene TRBV19 combines with J gene TRBJ1-1; D unclear. V was shortened by 5 bases and J by 8 bases, with 12 bases between the two germline ends. The CDR3 length is 12 residues. Germline V CDR1 and CDR2: LNHDA, SQIVND (reference sequence). The CDR3 spells CASSYVNAEAFF. The CDR3 DNA sequence: TGTGCCAGTAGTTACGTAAACGCCGAAGCTTTCTTT.

V gene TRBV7-9 combines with J gene TRBJ2-1; 7 bases match TRBD2. CDR3 size: 14 residues. Germline V lookup: CDR1 SEHNR, CDR2 FQNEAQ (reference sequence). The junction had 6 bases not matched to a gene; V was cut back by 10 bases and J by 0 bases. CDR3 sequence: CATRGVSSYNEQFF. The CDR3 nucleotides read TGTGCCACCCGGGGGGTGAGCTCCTACAATGAGCAGTTCTTC. Drawing the rest from reference TRBV7-9 and TRBJ2-1, the complete variable domain is DTGVSQNPRHKITKRGQNVTFRCDPISEHNRLYWYRQTLGQGPEFLTYFQNEAQLEKSRLLSDRFSAERPKGSFSTLEIQRTEQGDSAMYLCATRGVSSYNEQFFGPGTRLTVL.

In this sample, this clone is medium-sized. The chain carries TRBV30 and TRBJ2-7; no reliable D call. V lost 0 bases and J 6 bases, leaving 12 bases between the germline ends. The CDR3 has 13 residues. Germline loops: CDR1 GTSNPN, CDR2 SVGIG (reference sequence). CDR3 amino acids: CAWSVLGLGEQYF. The CDR3 DNA sequence: TGTGCCTGGAGTGTACTGGGTCTCGGCGAGCAGTACTTC. Using reference TRBV30 and TRBJ2-7 for the parts outside the CDR3, the full variable domain is SQTIHQWPATLVQPVGSPLSLECTVEGTSNPNLYWYRQAAGRGLQLLFYSVGIGQISSEVPQNLSASRPQDRQFILSSKKLLLSDSGFYLCAWSVLGLGEQYFGPGTRLTVT.

This rearrangement joins TRBV15 to TRBJ1-5, with D perhaps matching TRBD1 (6 bases). V lost 0 bases, J lost 3 bases, and 12 bases lay in between. The CDR3 extends over 16 amino acids. The V gene's germline CDR1 is LNHNV and CDR2 YYDKDF (reference sequence). Here the CDR3 reads CATSREGRGNNQPQHF. The CDR3 DNA reads TGTGCCACCAGCAGAGAGGGCAGGGGAAACAATCAGCCCCAGCATTTT.

V gene TRBV10-2 combines with J gene TRBJ1-5; D gene ambiguous. Trimming pared 7 bases from V and 0 bases from J, leaving 13 bases between. From germline, CDR1 is WSHSY and CDR2 SAAADI. This CDR3 region has 15 residues. The DNA for the CDR3 is TGCGCCAGCAACCTGACGGAGGATAGCAATCAGCCCCAGCATTTT. Protein: CASNLTEDSNQPQHF.

V gene TRBV7-9 combines with J gene TRBJ1-1; TRBD1 aligns across 10 bases. Germline-derived CDR1 and CDR2 are SEHNR and FQNEAQ (reference sequence). V gave up 4 bases and J gave up 4 bases; unmatched junction bases: 3. The CDR3 runs 14 residues. The CDR3 is CASSSGTGVTEAFF. DNA for the CDR3: TGTGCCAGCAGCTCCGGGACAGGGGTCACTGAAGCTTTCTTT.

In regard to this clone: The likely explanation is a read error, given a far larger clone one base away. The J gene is TRBJ2-7, the V gene TRBV11-1; D might be TRBD1 (7 bases). Germline V gene lookup returns CDR1 SGHAT and CDR2 FQDESV (reference sequence). The CDR3 loop spans 14 amino acids. V lost 1 base and J lost 6, with 13 bases in between. The CDR3 sequence is CASSLVGGGGEQYF. The CDR3 DNA sequence: TGTGCCAGCAGCTTAGTAGGAGGGGGCGGCGAGCAGTACTTC.

This chain connects TRBV28 to TRBJ2-5; 9 positions agree with TRBD2. The germline V gene has CDR1 MDHEN and CDR2 SYDVKM. CDR3 length: 18 residues. J lost 5 bases, V lost 4 bases, and 17 bases had no gene match. The CDR3 here is CASSSPWTSERDLETQYF. For the CDR3, the DNA is TGTGCCAGCAGTTCCCCTTGGACTAGCGAAAGGGATTTGGAGACCCAGTACTTC.

The chain has TRBV6-4 and TRBJ1-5, with 9 bases aligning to TRBD1. Looked up from germline, CDR1 is MRHNA and CDR2 is SNTAGT. The CDR3 spans 17 residues. With V trimmed by 7 bases and J by 2 bases, 12 bases remained unmatched. The CDR3 here is CASTARTGGYGNQPQHF. The CDR3, as DNA: TGTGCCAGCACTGCAAGAACAGGGGGCTATGGCAATCAGCCCCAGCATTTT.

V gene TRBV5-1 combines with J gene TRBJ2-1; D may be TRBD2 (6 bases). V shed 4 bases and J shed 3 bases, with 14 bases lying between them. The CDR3 consists of 15 residues. CDR1 is SGHRS and CDR2 is YFSETQ in the germline V gene. The CDR3 DNA is TGCGCCAGCAGCAACCAGGGACTCGACTACAATGAGCAGTTCTTC. This codes for CASSNQGLDYNEQFF.

The chain has TRBV18 and TRBJ2-3; no firm D call. This CDR3 spans 16 amino acids. Germline-derived CDR1 and CDR2 are KGHSH and LQKENI. The V end was cut by 0 bases, the J end by 2 bases, with 12 bases between. The CDR3 region is CASSPPSLGLTDTQYF. The CDR3 nucleotides are TGTGCCAGCTCACCACCTTCGCTAGGCCTCACAGATACGCAGTATTTT.

The chain recombines TRBV5-1 with TRBJ2-1, with D perhaps TRBD1 (6 bases). Deletions cut 1 base from V and 5 bases from J, with 16 bases between. CDR3 length: 16 residues. Germline values: CDR1 SGHRS, CDR2 YFSETQ. The DNA for the CDR3 is TGCGCCAGCAGCTTGCTTGGAAAGGGGGAAGACAATGAGCAGTTCTTC. It specifies CASSLLGKGEDNEQFF.

V usage is TRBV6-5 and J usage is TRBJ2-2; a weak D match, TRBD1 (5 bases). The CDR3 has 13 amino acids. V was clipped by 5 bases and J by 6 bases, with 10 bases between them. Germline assignment: CDR1 MNHEY and CDR2 SVGAGI. CDR3 sequence: CASSRSGSGELFF. The CDR3, as DNA: TGTGCCAGCAGTCGCTCAGGGTCCGGGGAGCTGTTTTTT.

The V and J genes are TRBV9 and TRBJ1-6, with D possibly matching TRBD1 (5 bases). Germline CDR1 SGDLS, CDR2 YYNGEE. The CDR3 covers 15 residues. V was shortened by 0 bases and J by 3 bases, with 7 bases between the two germline ends. In DNA, the CDR3 is TGTGCCAGCAGCGTAGAGGGGTTCTATAATTCACCCCTCCACTTT. It codes for CASSVEGFYNSPLHF.

The gene calls are TRBV25-1 and TRBJ1-1; D gene unclear. Germline CDR1 reads MGHDK; CDR2 reads SYGVNS. V lost 1 base and J 4 bases, leaving 4 bases between the germline ends. This CDR3 has 12 amino acids. DNA for the CDR3: TGTGCCAGCAGTGAATGGAGCACTGAAGCTTTCTTT. Translated: CASSEWSTEAFF.